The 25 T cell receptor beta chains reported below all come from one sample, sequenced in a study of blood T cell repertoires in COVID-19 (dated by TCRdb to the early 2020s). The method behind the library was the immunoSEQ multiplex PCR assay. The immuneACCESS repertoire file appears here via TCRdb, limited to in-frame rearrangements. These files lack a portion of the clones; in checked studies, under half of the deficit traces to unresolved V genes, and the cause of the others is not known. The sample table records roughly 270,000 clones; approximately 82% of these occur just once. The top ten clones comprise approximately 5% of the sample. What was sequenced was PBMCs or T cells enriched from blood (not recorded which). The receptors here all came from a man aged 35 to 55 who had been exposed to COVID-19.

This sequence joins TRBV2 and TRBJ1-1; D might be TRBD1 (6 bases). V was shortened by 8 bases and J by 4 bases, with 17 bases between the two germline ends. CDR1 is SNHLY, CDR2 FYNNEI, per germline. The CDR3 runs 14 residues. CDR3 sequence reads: CASQSEGVGTEAFF. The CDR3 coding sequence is TGTGCCAGCCAGTCTGAGGGGGTCGGCACTGAAGCTTTCTTT. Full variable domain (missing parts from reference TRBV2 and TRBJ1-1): EPEVTQTPSHQVTQMGQEVILRCVPISNHLYFYWYRQILGQKVEFLVSFYNNEISEKSEIFDDQFSVERPDGSNFTLKIRSTKLEDSAMYFCASQSEGVGTEAFFGQGTRLTVV.

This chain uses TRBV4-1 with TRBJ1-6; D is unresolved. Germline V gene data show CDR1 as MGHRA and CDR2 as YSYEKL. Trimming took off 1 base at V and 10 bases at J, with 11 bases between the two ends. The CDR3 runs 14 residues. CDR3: CASSQVGSVSPLHF. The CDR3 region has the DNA TGCGCCAGCAGCCAAGTCGGTTCCGTCTCACCCCTCCACTTT.

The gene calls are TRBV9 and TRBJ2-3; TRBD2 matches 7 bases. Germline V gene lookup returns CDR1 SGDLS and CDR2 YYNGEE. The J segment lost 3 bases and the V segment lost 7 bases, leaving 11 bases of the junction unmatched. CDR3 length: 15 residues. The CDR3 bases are TGTGCCAGCGCCCGGGCGGGAGTGGAGACAGATACGCAGTATTTT. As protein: CASARAGVETDTQYF.

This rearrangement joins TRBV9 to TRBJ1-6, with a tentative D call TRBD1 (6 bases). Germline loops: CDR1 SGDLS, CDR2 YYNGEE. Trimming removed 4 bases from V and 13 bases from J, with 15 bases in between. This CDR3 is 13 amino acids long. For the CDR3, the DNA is TGTGCCAGCAGCCCCCGACAGGACTCGCCCCTCCACTTT. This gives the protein CASSPRQDSPLHF.

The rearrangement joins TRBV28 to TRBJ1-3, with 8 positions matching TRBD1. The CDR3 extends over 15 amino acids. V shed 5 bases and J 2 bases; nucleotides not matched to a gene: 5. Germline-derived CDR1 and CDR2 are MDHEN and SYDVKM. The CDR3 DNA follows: TGTGCCAGCAGTCCCCCGGGACAGGCTGGAAACACCATATATTTT. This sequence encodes CASSPPGQAGNTIYF. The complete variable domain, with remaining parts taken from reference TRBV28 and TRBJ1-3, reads DVKVTQSSRYLVKRTGEKVFLECVQDMDHENMFWYRQDPGLGLRLIYFSYDVKMKEKGDIPEGYSVSREKKERFSLILESASTNQTSMYLCASSPPGQAGNTIYFGEGSWLTVV.

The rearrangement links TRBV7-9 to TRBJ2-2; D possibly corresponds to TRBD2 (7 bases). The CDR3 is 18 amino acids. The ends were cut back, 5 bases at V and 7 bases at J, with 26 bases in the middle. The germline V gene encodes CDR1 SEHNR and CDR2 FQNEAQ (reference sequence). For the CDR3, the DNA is TGTGCCAGCAGCGGCCCACGGGGGGCGGGAGTATTGATCGGGGAGCTGTTTTTT. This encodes CASSGPRGAGVLIGELFF.

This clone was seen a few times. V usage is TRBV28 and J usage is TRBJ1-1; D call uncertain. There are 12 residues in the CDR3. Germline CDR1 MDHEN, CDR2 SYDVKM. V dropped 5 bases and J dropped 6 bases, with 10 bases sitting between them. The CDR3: CASSINRAEAFF. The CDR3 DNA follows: TGTGCCAGCAGTATCAATCGCGCTGAAGCTTTCTTT.

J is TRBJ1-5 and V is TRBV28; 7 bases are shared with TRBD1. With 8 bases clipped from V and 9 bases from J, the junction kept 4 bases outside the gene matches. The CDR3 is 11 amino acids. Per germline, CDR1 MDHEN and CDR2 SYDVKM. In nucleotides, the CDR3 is TGTGCCAGCTCACAGGGGTTGCCCCAGCATTTT. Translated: CASSQGLPQHF.

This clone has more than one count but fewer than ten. Here the CDR3 DNA reads TGTGCCAGCAGCGATGGGACATACGGTTACGGCTACACCTTC. The encoded protein is CASSDGTYGYGYTF. The chain uses TRBV11-3 and TRBJ1-2; maybe TRBD1 (6 bases). Deletions cut 5 bases from V and 8 bases from J, with 18 bases between. The CDR3 is 14 amino acids. The germline CDR1 and CDR2 sequences are SGHNT and YENEEA.

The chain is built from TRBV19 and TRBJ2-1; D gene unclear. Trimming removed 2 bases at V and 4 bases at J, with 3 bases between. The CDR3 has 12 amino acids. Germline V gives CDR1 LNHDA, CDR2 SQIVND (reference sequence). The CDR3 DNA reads TGTGCCAGTAGTATACGTTACAATGAGCAGTTCTTC. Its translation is CASSIRYNEQFF.

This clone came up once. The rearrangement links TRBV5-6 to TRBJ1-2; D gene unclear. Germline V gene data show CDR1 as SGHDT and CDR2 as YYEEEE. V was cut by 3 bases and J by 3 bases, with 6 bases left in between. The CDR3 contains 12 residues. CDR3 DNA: TGTGCCAGCAGCTCTCGGGACTATGGCTACACCTTC. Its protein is CASSSRDYGYTF.

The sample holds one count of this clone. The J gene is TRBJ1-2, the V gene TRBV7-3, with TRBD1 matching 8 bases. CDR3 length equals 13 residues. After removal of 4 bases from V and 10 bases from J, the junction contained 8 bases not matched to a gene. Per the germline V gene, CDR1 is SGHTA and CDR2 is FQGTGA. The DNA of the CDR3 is TGTGCCAGCAGCTCACGGACAGGGATGAACTACACCTTC. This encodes CASSSRTGMNYTF.

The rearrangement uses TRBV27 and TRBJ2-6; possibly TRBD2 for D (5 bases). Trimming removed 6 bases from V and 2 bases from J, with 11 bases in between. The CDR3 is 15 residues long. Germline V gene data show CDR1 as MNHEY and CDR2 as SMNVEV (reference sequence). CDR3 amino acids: CASRLAGAGANVLTF. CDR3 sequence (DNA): TGTGCCAGCAGACTCGCCGGGGCTGGGGCCAACGTCCTGACTTTC.

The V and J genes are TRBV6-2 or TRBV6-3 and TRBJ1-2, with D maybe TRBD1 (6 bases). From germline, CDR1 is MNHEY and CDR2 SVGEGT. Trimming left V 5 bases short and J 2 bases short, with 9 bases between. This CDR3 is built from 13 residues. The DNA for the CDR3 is TGTGCCAGCAGTCAAGACAGGAACTATGGCTACACCTTC. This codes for CASSQDRNYGYTF.

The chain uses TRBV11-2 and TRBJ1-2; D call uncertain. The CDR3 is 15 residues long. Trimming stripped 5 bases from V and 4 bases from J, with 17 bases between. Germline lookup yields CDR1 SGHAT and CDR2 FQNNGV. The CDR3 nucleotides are TGTGCCAGCAGCCTAGCCGGGGTACAGAGCTATGGCTACACCTTC. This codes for CASSLAGVQSYGYTF.

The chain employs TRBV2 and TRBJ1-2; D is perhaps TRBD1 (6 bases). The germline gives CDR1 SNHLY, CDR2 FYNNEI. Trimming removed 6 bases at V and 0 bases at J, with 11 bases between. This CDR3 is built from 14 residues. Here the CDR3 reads CASRRTDANYGYTF. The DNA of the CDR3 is TGTGCCAGCAGGAGGACAGACGCTAACTATGGCTACACCTTC.

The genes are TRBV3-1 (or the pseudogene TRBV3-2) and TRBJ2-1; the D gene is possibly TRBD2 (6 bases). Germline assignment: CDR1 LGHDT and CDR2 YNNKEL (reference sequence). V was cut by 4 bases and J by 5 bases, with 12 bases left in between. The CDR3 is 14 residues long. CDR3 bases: TGTGCCAGCAGCCGGGGCGGGGACGACAATGAGCAGTTCTTC. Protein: CASSRGGDDNEQFF.

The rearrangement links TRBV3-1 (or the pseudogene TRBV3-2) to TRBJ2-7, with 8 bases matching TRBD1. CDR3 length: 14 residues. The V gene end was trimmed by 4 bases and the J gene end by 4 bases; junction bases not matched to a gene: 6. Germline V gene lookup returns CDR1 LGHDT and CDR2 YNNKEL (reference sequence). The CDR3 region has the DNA TGTGCCAGCAGCCTGACAGGGGAAGTTTACGAGCAGTACTTC. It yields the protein CASSLTGEVYEQYF.

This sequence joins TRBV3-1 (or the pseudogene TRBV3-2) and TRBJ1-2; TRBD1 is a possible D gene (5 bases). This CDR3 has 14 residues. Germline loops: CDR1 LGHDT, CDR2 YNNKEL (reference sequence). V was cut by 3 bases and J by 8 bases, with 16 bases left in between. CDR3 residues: CASSQDGSKGGYTF. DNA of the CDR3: TGTGCCAGCAGCCAGGACGGATCTAAGGGGGGCTACACCTTC.

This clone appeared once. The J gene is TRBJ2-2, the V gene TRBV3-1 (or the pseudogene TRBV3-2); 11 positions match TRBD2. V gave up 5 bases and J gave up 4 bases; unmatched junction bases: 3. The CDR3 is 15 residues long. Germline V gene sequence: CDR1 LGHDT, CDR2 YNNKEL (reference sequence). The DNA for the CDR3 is TGTGCCAGCAGCTTAGGACTAGCGGGCACCGGGGAGCTGTTTTTT. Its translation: CASSLGLAGTGELFF.

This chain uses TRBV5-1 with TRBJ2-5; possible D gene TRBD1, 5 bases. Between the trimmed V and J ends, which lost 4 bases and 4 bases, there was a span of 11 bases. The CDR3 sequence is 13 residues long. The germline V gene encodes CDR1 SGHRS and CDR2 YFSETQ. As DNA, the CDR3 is TGCGCCAGCAGCACAAGTGGGGCAGAGACCCAGTACTTC. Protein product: CASSTSGAETQYF. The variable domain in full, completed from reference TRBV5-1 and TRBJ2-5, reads KAGVTQTPRYLIKTRGQQVTLSCSPISGHRSVSWYQQTPGQGLQFLFEYFSETQRNKGNFPGRFSGRQFSNSRSEMNVSTLELGDSALYLCASSTSGAETQYFGPGTRLLVL.

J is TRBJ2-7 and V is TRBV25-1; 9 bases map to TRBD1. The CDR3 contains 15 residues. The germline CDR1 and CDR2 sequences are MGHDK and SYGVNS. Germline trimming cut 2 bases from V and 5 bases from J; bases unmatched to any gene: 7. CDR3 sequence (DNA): TGTGCCAGCAGTGAAAACAGGGGGCGCGCCCACGAGCAGTACTTC. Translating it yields CASSENRGRAHEQYF.

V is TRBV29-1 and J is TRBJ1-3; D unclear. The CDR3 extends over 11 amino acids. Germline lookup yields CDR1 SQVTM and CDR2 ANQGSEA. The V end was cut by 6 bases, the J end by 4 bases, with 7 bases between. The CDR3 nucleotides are TGCAGCGTAGAACAAGGAAACACCATATATTTT. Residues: CSVEQGNTIYF. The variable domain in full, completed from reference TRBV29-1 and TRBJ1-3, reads SAVISQKPSRDICQRGTSLTIQCQVDSQVTMMFWYRQQPGQSLTLIATANQGSEATYESGFVIDKFPISRPNLTFSTLTVSNMSPEDSSIYLCSVEQGNTIYFGEGSWLTVV.

CDR3 protein: CASRTGPQGEQYF. The CDR3 nucleotides read TGCGCCAGCAGAACCGGGCCCCAGGGCGAGCAGTACTTC. The chain recombines TRBV5-1 with TRBJ2-7, with D possibly TRBD1 on 5 matching bases. The CDR3 contains 13 residues. Germline V gene sequence: CDR1 SGHRS, CDR2 YFSETQ. The ends were cut back, 5 bases at V and 6 bases at J, with 15 bases in the middle.

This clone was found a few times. CDR3 loop: CARQTTAGVHGYTF. The CDR3 DNA reads as TGTGCCAGACAGACTACAGCAGGGGTGCATGGCTACACCTTC. The V and J genes are TRBV2 and TRBJ1-2; tentatively, D is TRBD1 (6 bases). CDR3 length: 14 residues. V was pared by 9 bases and J by 6 bases, with 20 bases between. Germline V lookup: CDR1 SNHLY, CDR2 FYNNEI.